Shown below are 24 T cell receptor beta chains from a single sample sequenced in a study of blood T cell repertoires in COVID-19. Clones were read by immunoSEQ multiplex PCR, and TCRdb kept only the in-frame ones, dropping some. The sample lists over 150,000 clones; about 86% were seen once. Specimen: peripheral blood. Receptors were obtained from a man aged 45 to 65 with active or convalescent COVID-19.

The CDR3 loop is CASSQGGTGYNEKLFF. The CDR3 coding sequence is TGTGCCAGCAGCCAGGGGGGGACAGGGTATAATGAAAAACTGTTTTTT. This rearrangement joins TRBV7-2 to TRBJ1-4, with 9 bases identical to TRBD1. The CDR3 contains 16 residues. V lost 5 bases and J lost 4; bases outside the gene matches: 8. Germline-derived CDR1 and CDR2 are SGHTA and FQGNSA. Drawing the rest from reference TRBV7-2 and TRBJ1-4, the complete variable domain is GAGVSQSPSNKVTEKGKDVELRCDPISGHTALYWYRQSLGQGLEFLIYFQGNSAPDKSGLPSDRFSAERTGGSVSTLTIQRTQQEDSAVYLCASSQGGTGYNEKLFFGSGTQLSVL.

The chain couples TRBV7-2 to TRBJ2-1; D gene uncertain. This CDR3 is 11 amino acids long. V was pared by 2 bases and J by 6 bases, with 2 bases between. Looked up from germline, CDR1 is SGHTA and CDR2 is FQGNSA. The CDR3 protein is CASSLLNEQFF. The CDR3 bases are TGTGCCAGCAGCTTACTCAATGAGCAGTTCTTC.

This chain's CDR3 is CATSPGGGDWLFNEQFF. The CDR3 DNA sequence: TGTGCCACCAGCCCCGGGGGGGGTGATTGGTTGTTCAATGAGCAGTTCTTC. V usage is TRBV15 and J usage is TRBJ2-1, with 8 bases that match TRBD2. The CDR3 spans 17 residues. Germline CDR1 and CDR2: LNHNV and YYDKDF (reference sequence). The ends lost 5 bases at V and 6 bases at J; junction bases unmatched: 15. The full variable domain, rest sourced from reference TRBV15 and TRBJ2-1, is DAMVIQNPRYQVTQFGKPVTLSCSQTLNHNVMYWYQQKSSQAPKLLFHYYDKDFNNEADTPDNFQSRRPNTSFCFLDIRSPGLGDTAMYLCATSPGGGDWLFNEQFFGPGTRLTVL.

This rearrangement joins TRBV28 to TRBJ1-2; 11 positions agree with TRBD1. The CDR3 is made up of 14 amino acids. Germline CDR1 and CDR2: MDHEN and SYDVKM. With V trimmed by 4 bases and J by 3 bases, 1 base remained unmatched. The CDR3: CASSWGQGDYGYTF. The CDR3, as DNA: TGTGCCAGCAGTTGGGGACAGGGGGACTATGGCTACACCTTC.

The chain joins TRBV10-3 to TRBJ2-1, with D possibly matching TRBD2 (6 bases). V dropped 6 bases and J dropped 6 bases, with 24 bases sitting between them. The germline V gene encodes CDR1 ENHRY and CDR2 SYGVKD. The CDR3 sequence is 17 residues long. The CDR3 here is CAISPTRGAGGANEQFF. The CDR3 DNA reads TGTGCCATCAGCCCGACGCGGGGAGCGGGCGGGGCCAATGAGCAGTTCTTC.

This chain joins TRBV27 and TRBJ1-5, with TRBD1 matching over 9 bases. The CDR3 is 16 amino acids. From germline, CDR1 is MNHEY and CDR2 SMNVEV (reference sequence). With 5 bases clipped from V and 6 bases from J, the junction kept 11 bases outside the gene matches. The DNA for the CDR3 is TGTGCCAGCAGTACCTCCGGGACAGGGTTTTCTCAGCCCCAGCATTTT. As protein: CASSTSGTGFSQPQHF.

This clone has just a few counts. This sequence joins TRBV2 and TRBJ1-4; D is possibly TRBD1 (6 bases). Germline CDR1 and CDR2: SNHLY and FYNNEI. Deletions cut 3 bases from V and 6 bases from J, with 11 bases between. The CDR3 sequence is 14 residues long. The CDR3 DNA follows: TGTGCCAGCAGTGATCCTGGGGGCGATGAAAAACTGTTTTTT. Protein sequence: CASSDPGGDEKLFF. Combining the CDR3 with reference TRBV2 and TRBJ1-4 gives the whole variable domain EPEVTQTPSHQVTQMGQEVILRCVPISNHLYFYWYRQILGQKVEFLVSFYNNEISEKSEIFDDQFSVERPDGSNFTLKIRSTKLEDSAMYFCASSDPGGDEKLFFGSGTQLSVL.

This rearrangement joins TRBV19 to TRBJ1-2; 7 nucleotides match TRBD1. Germline assignment: CDR1 LNHDA and CDR2 SQIVND (reference sequence). This CDR3 has 13 amino acids. V lost 9 bases and J lost 5; bases outside the gene matches: 9. CDR3 sequence (DNA): TGTGCCAGCCGAGACAGGGCGCAATATGGCTACACCTTC. The encoded protein is CASRDRAQYGYTF.

The J gene is TRBJ2-1, the V gene TRBV6-2 or TRBV6-3; 12 nucleotides match TRBD2. V was pared by 6 bases and J by 4 bases, with 7 bases of the junction left unmatched. From germline, CDR1 is MNHEY and CDR2 SVGEGT. The CDR3 is 16 residues long. The CDR3 is CASRYGTSGQYNEQFF. CDR3 DNA: TGTGCCAGCAGATACGGGACTAGCGGGCAATACAATGAGCAGTTCTTC.

The chain joins TRBV28 to TRBJ1-2; D call uncertain. Germline loops: CDR1 MDHEN, CDR2 SYDVKM. The CDR3 extends over 13 amino acids. V was shortened by 5 bases and J by 4 bases, with 11 bases between the two germline ends. In DNA, the CDR3 is TGTGCCAGCAGTCTTCCGGGAGCCTATGGCTACACCTTC. This encodes CASSLPGAYGYTF.

This chain joins TRBV18 and TRBJ2-3, with D perhaps TRBD1 (5 bases). V dropped 2 bases and J dropped 4 bases, with 13 bases sitting between them. Germline V gives CDR1 KGHSH, CDR2 LQKENI. The CDR3 is made up of 15 amino acids. CDR3 in DNA: TGTGCCAGCTCACCAGAAGGGGTGTGGGCAGATACGCAGTATTTT. This encodes CASSPEGVWADTQYF.

The CDR3 loop is CASSPHRTGLSNQPQHF. The DNA of the CDR3 is TGTGCCAGCAGCCCTCACAGGACAGGCCTTAGCAATCAGCCCCAGCATTTT. The chain couples TRBV6-2 or TRBV6-3 to TRBJ1-5, with 7 bases lining up with TRBD1. This CDR3 has 17 residues. Germline V lookup: CDR1 MNHEY, CDR2 SVGEGT. With 6 bases clipped from V and 0 bases from J, the junction kept 11 bases outside the gene matches.

The V gene is TRBV7-9, the J gene TRBJ2-2, with D uncertain. This CDR3 is 12 amino acids long. Germline CDR1 reads SEHNR; CDR2 reads FQNEAQ (reference sequence). The V end was cut by 5 bases, the J end by 5 bases, with 6 bases between. As DNA, the CDR3 is TGTGCCAGCAGCCTCTATACCGGGGAGCTGTTTTTT. Translating it yields CASSLYTGELFF.

The rearrangement links TRBV24-1 to TRBJ1-2, with D perhaps TRBD1 (6 bases). CDR1 and CDR2 (germline): KGHDR, SFDVKD. Deletions cut 4 bases from V and 5 bases from J, with 13 bases between. The CDR3 totals 14 residues. The CDR3 DNA reads as TGTGCCACCAGTGACCCTACAGGGTCTTATGGCTACACCTTC. Translated, it gives CATSDPTGSYGYTF.

The J gene is TRBJ2-5, the V gene TRBV10-3; 7 bases line up with TRBD2. Germline V lookup: CDR1 ENHRY, CDR2 SYGVKD. CDR3 length: 15 residues. J was trimmed by 2 bases and V by 3 bases; bases with no gene match: 6. CDR3 DNA sequence: TGTGCCATCAGTGAAATCAAGGGAGGGCAAGAGACCCAGTACTTC. It specifies CAISEIKGGQETQYF.

The chain employs TRBV28 and TRBJ1-6, with 7 bases fitting TRBD1. This CDR3 region has 15 residues. Trimming took 5 bases from V and 9 from J; bases not matched to a gene: 10. In germline, CDR1 is MDHEN, CDR2 SYDVKM. CDR3 sequence: CASSRQGPQISPLHF. The CDR3 nucleotides read TGTGCCAGCAGTAGACAGGGCCCGCAGATTTCACCCCTCCACTTT.

This CDR3 is CATSPRTGYNSPLHF. In DNA form, the CDR3 reads TGTGCCACCAGCCCCCGGACGGGGTATAATTCACCCCTCCACTTT. The chain recombines TRBV15 with TRBJ1-6, with D hard to call. This CDR3 contains 15 residues. The V gene lost 5 bases and the J gene lost 4 bases, with 12 bases spanning the gap. CDR1 is LNHNV, CDR2 YYDKDF, per germline (reference sequence).

The rearrangement joins TRBV7-9 to TRBJ2-1, with no clear D. Germline CDR1 SEHNR, CDR2 FQNEAQ (reference sequence). Trimming removed 3 bases at V and 6 bases at J, with 6 bases between. The CDR3 is made up of 12 amino acids. CDR3 nucleotide sequence: TGTGCCAGCAGCTTTCCAGGCAATGAGCAGTTCTTC. Residues: CASSFPGNEQFF.

This chain connects TRBV5-1 to TRBJ1-3, with D hard to call. Germline CDR1 reads SGHRS; CDR2 reads YFSETQ. The CDR3 is 15 residues long. V was shortened by 4 bases and J by 0 bases, with 11 bases between the two germline ends. CDR3 residues: CASSVTVSSGNTIYF. Here the CDR3 DNA reads TGCGCCAGCAGCGTAACAGTTAGCTCTGGAAACACCATATATTTT.

The chain recombines TRBV5-8 with TRBJ1-2; a possible D gene is TRBD1 (5 bases). Germline V gene lookup returns CDR1 SGHTS and CDR2 YDEGEE. This CDR3 is 16 amino acids long. V was trimmed by 1 base and J by 8 bases, leaving 21 bases between them. The CDR3 here is CASSLSPGGARGGYTF. In DNA, the CDR3 is TGTGCCAGCAGCTTGTCCCCCGGCGGGGCCCGAGGGGGCTACACCTTC.

The chain is built from TRBV10-3 and TRBJ1-1, with D maybe TRBD1 (6 bases). Trimming removed 7 bases from V and 4 bases from J, with 16 bases in between. From germline, CDR1 is ENHRY and CDR2 SYGVKD. CDR3 length: 14 amino acids. CDR3 sequence reads: CAIKGIQGRTEAFF. In nucleotides, the CDR3 is TGTGCCATCAAGGGTATACAGGGCCGCACTGAAGCTTTCTTT.

This chain connects TRBV5-6 to TRBJ2-2, with D possibly matching TRBD2 (7 bases). Per the germline V gene, CDR1 is SGHDT and CDR2 is YYEEEE. CDR3 size: 14 residues. Trimming pared 2 bases from V and 7 bases from J, leaving 12 bases between. This chain's CDR3 is CASSFRGAVGELFF. CDR3 in DNA: TGTGCCAGCAGCTTTCGGGGGGCGGTCGGGGAGCTGTTTTTT.

In the case of this clone: The junction differs from germline at one of its ends, possibly a read error. Other DNA sequences in this sample translate to the same CDR3. This chain uses TRBV10-3 with TRBJ2-3, with unresolved D. There are 14 residues in the CDR3. Germline CDR1 reads ENHRY; CDR2 reads SYGVKD. The DNA for the CDR3 is TGCGCCATCAGTGTGGCAGGAAGCACAGATACGCAGTATTTT. Its translation: CAISVAGSTDTQYF.

V gene TRBV7-3 combines with J gene TRBJ2-1, with 7 bases lining up with TRBD1. CDR3 length: 16 residues. J gave up 7 bases and V 2 bases, and 11 bases lay outside the gene matches. Germline V CDR1 and CDR2: SGHTA, FQGTGA. The CDR3 nucleotides are TGTGCCAGCAGCTTAGTGGCCGGGACAGACCCTAATGAGCAGTTCTTC. Protein product: CASSLVAGTDPNEQFF.